Described below is a single T cell receptor (beta chain) sequence and its context. The data were taken from a study of blood T cell repertoires in COVID-19. The CDR3 has 18 residues. Looked up from germline, CDR1 is MDHEN and CDR2 is SYDVKM. V lost 3 bases to trimming and J lost 7 bases, with 25 bases between them. Followed over time, Seattle patients had been enrolled while infection was active. Clones were read by immunoSEQ multiplex PCR, and TCRdb kept only the in-frame ones, dropping some. The data hold approximately 210,000 clones, with about 85% observed a single time. The TCR originated in a man aged 60 to 69 with COVID-19, enrolled during active disease. The sample taken for sequencing was peripheral blood. The chain couples TRBV28 to TRBJ1-5; D might be TRBD1 (6 bases). The CDR3 sequence: CASSFGTPRLTTLQPQHF. The CDR3 DNA reads TGTGCCAGCAGTTTCGGGACACCTAGGTTGACCACGTTGCAGCCCCAGCATTTT.